The 6 T cell receptor beta chains in this list originate from one sample, sequenced in a study of radiotherapy plus CTLA-4 blockade in lung cancer. Libraries were prepared by immunoSEQ multiplex PCR; TCRdb keeps only in-frame clonotypes and omits some of them. The repertoire has some 110,000 clones, roughly 80% of them found once; the top ten carry around 3%. The input for sequencing was peripheral blood, taken from a patient treated with radiotherapy plus ipilimumab. These receptors originate from a human donor with non-small cell lung cancer that progressed on radiotherapy plus ipilimumab. Some clones in this sample may be carry-over from other donors' samples.

In DNA, the CDR3 is TGCGCCAGCAGCTCAGCCACAGGGGGCGGAGGCACAGATACGCAGTATTTT. It yields the protein CASSSATGGGGTDTQYF. This chain joins TRBV5-1 and TRBJ2-3, with 9 bases matching TRBD1. CDR3 length: 17 residues. Germline V gene data show CDR1 as SGHRS and CDR2 as YFSETQ. Trimming took 3 bases from V and 1 from J; bases not matched to a gene: 9.

The chain uses TRBV7-3 and TRBJ1-2, with D uncertain. Per germline, CDR1 SGHTA and CDR2 FQGTGA. V was cut by 2 bases and J by 4 bases, with 17 bases left in between. CDR3 size: 16 residues. The CDR3 DNA is TGTGCCAGCAGCTTACTCGCCGGACCTGACCCCTATGGCTACACCTTC. Translating it yields CASSLLAGPDPYGYTF.

Concerning this clone: The sample has other DNA sequences that encode this CDR3 too. J is TRBJ1-2 and V is TRBV9, with D possibly being TRBD1 (6 bases). Per the germline V gene, CDR1 is SGDLS and CDR2 is YYNGEE. This CDR3 spans 16 amino acids. Trimming took 0 bases from V and 4 from J, leaving 16 bases between them. The CDR3 coding sequence is TGTGCCAGCAGCGTAGGACGGTCAGGGGAAATCTATGGCTACACCTTC. This sequence encodes CASSVGRSGEIYGYTF.

This clone was counted only a few times. The chain couples TRBV29-1 to TRBJ2-3, with unresolved D. The ends were cut back, 4 bases at V and 0 bases at J, with 14 bases in the middle. This CDR3 has 15 amino acids. The germline V gene has CDR1 SQVTM and CDR2 ANQGSEA. CDR3: CSVGAASSSTDTQYF. The CDR3 DNA follows: TGCAGCGTTGGTGCAGCCTCATCCAGCACAGATACGCAGTATTTT.

In its sample, this clone was seen a few times. This chain connects TRBV19 to TRBJ1-6; D is uncertain. Germline CDR1 and CDR2: LNHDA and SQIVND (reference sequence). Trimming shortened V by 3 bases and J by 5 bases, and 14 bases separated the two germline ends. This CDR3 contains 16 residues. CDR3 loop: CASSIQPKPNNSPLHF. The CDR3 nucleotides are TGTGCCAGTAGTATTCAACCAAAGCCTAATAATTCACCCCTCCACTTT.

The chain uses TRBV27 and TRBJ2-7; D may be TRBD1 (6 bases). Germline CDR1 and CDR2: MNHEY and SMNVEV (reference sequence). The ends were cut back, 5 bases at V and 3 bases at J, with 14 bases in the middle. The CDR3 has 14 residues. CDR3 in amino acids: CASSPTGRGYEQYF. For the CDR3, the DNA is TGTGCCAGCAGTCCGACAGGCCGCGGCTACGAGCAGTACTTC.